The source of this T cell receptor (beta chain) is a study of cytomegalovirus exposure and HLA in healthy donors. Germline V gene data show CDR1 as MNHEY and CDR2 as SMNVEV (reference sequence). This CDR3 spans 13 amino acids. Between the trimmed V and J ends, which lost 5 bases and 4 bases, there was a span of 11 bases. The PCR contained 60 Vbeta and 13 Jbeta primers. Data came from immunoSEQ multiplex PCR; TCRdb stores just in-frame clones and leaves some out. Of over 150,000 clones listed, 75% to 90% were seen once; the top ten hold roughly 1.9%. The rearrangement links TRBV27 to TRBJ1-1; tentatively, D is TRBD1 (6 bases). The clonotype was recovered from a human donor in good health. The source material was PBMCs. The CDR3 DNA sequence: TGTGCCAGCAGTCCCCACAGGGTCACTGAAGCTTTCTTT. It translates to CASSPHRVTEAFF.